This T cell receptor (beta chain) was identified during a study of blood T cell repertoires in COVID-19. In the original analysis: Scientists estimated how many nucleated cells there were by amplifying reference gene primers. Libraries were prepared by immunoSEQ multiplex PCR; TCRdb keeps only in-frame clonotypes and omits some of them. V, J and clone size are those of that table, while D and trimming were read from the DNA. The sample includes about 260,000 clones, around 93% of them seen just once. The participants were between roughly 18 and 100 years old and came from some 23 US areas. Before they entered the study, exposed participants had met a COVID-19 case within 2 weeks. The receptor comes from a man aged 40-49 years who had been exposed to COVID-19. Sequencing used PBMCs or T cells enriched from blood (not recorded which).

The chain's CDR3 is CASSPGQGGTGELFF. As DNA, the CDR3 is TGTGCCAGCAGCCCGGGACAGGGCGGGACCGGGGAGCTGTTTTTT. V is TRBV7-6 and J is TRBJ2-2, with 9 bases identical to TRBD1. Per germline, CDR1 SGHVS and CDR2 FNYEAQ. CDR3 length equals 15 residues. V dropped 5 bases and J dropped 5; count of bases not matched to a gene: 6.